Sequencing of this TCR beta chain was carried out in a study of T cells expressing NK-cell markers. Background on the study: Sorted CD3+CD56-NKG2C+, CD3+CD56+NKG2C- and CD3+CD56+NKG2C+ T cells were the source of the TCR beta repertoires. Overall study results and limits: Dominant NKG2C+ clonotypes accounted for roughly 1.0-7.0% of CD8+ T cells in about six donors. These clonotypes also led the CD3+CD56-NKG2C+ fraction in a few donors.

TCRdb reprocessed the 5' RACE reads and stores each CDR3 protein as one record, lacking DNA. Its table records 350,000 to 400,000 distinct CDR3 sequences. Details on this clonotype: Its antigen is still unknown.

The CDR3 is made up of 16 amino acids. Germline CDR1 is SGHAT and CDR2 is FQNNGV. Sequenced input: blood T cells: a sorted CD56 or NKG2C T cell subset, CD4+ or CD8+ T cells, or bulk PBMC T cells (not recorded which). This chain uses TRBV11-2 with TRBJ2-1; TCRdb picks TRBD2, but there is no DNA to check that call. This clonotype was obtained from a woman in her 50s in good health. This CDR3 reads CASSLVMGLAGVEQFF.